This entry features one TCR beta chain sequence. This sample is drawn from a study of T cell clones after liver transplantation. Only in-frame clones appear in the TCRdb table, and some are missing; sequencing was by immunoSEQ multiplex PCR. The sample carries just over 80,000 clones, roughly 80% recorded once. V trimming: 4 bases; J trimming: 11 bases; junction bases outside the gene matches: 11. CDR3 length: 14 residues. Per germline, CDR1 SGHDT and CDR2 YYEEEE. The source is a human patient who received a liver transplant. Some T cells may be supplied by the graft donor. This sequence joins TRBV5-6 and TRBJ1-1; 10 nucleotides agree with TRBD1. The specimen comprised CD4+ T cells from blood, sampled 46 months after liver transplant. Here the CDR3 DNA reads TGTGCCAGCAGCGGAGGGACAGGGGCCTCGGGTGCTTTCTTT. Amino acid sequence: CASSGGTGASGAFF.